The 23 T cell receptor beta chains given below trace back to one sample, sequenced in a study of T cells after posttransplantation cyclophosphamide. Cyclophosphamide on days +3 and +4 followed busulfan-fludarabine conditioning and a marrow graft. Some clones are missing from TCRdb's copy, which holds only in-frame ones; the method was immunoSEQ multiplex PCR. In the table there are some 16,000 clones, roughly 80% of which are singletons. The source was CD8+ T cells sorted from PBMCs, collected roughly 1,900 days after a stem cell transplant with posttransplant cyclophosphamide. These receptors all come from a female patient aged 35-55 years who received an allogeneic stem cell transplant from a related donor, was CMV-positive, and had no GVHD. Some of these T cells may belong to the graft donor.

V and J are TRBV2 and TRBJ2-7, with 8 bases that match TRBD1. The germline CDR1 and CDR2 sequences are SNHLY and FYNNEI. J lost 4 bases, V lost 2 bases, and 4 bases had no gene match. The CDR3 is 14 amino acids. CDR3 sequence: CASSELHRGYEQYF. The DNA of the CDR3 is TGTGCCAGCAGTGAATTGCACAGGGGGTACGAGCAGTACTTC.

The chain couples TRBV11-2 to TRBJ2-5, with a weak D call TRBD2 (6 bases). The CDR3 totals 14 residues. The V end lost 1 base, the J end lost 2 bases, and 8 bases lay between the germline ends. Looked up from germline, CDR1 is SGHAT and CDR2 is FQNNGV. CDR3 loop: CASSLVGGQETQYF. In DNA form, the CDR3 reads TGTGCCAGCAGCTTAGTTGGGGGGCAAGAGACCCAGTACTTC.

This clone was counted only a few times. The V gene is TRBV7-2, the J gene TRBJ2-7; TRBD2 aligns across 9 bases. This CDR3 contains 14 residues. Germline CDR1 and CDR2: SGHTA and FQGNSA. Unmatched junction bases numbered 7, after V lost 5 bases and J lost 5 bases. The CDR3 DNA reads as TGTGCCAGCAGCCGGGGAGTAGCGGGGGACGAGCAGTACTTC. Translated: CASSRGVAGDEQYF. Based on the CDR3 plus reference TRBV7-2 and TRBJ2-7, the full variable domain is GAGVSQSPSNKVTEKGKDVELRCDPISGHTALYWYRQSLGQGLEFLIYFQGNSAPDKSGLPSDRFSAERTGGSVSTLTIQRTQQEDSAVYLCASSRGVAGDEQYFGPGTRLTVT.

The chain joins TRBV9 to TRBJ2-3; 10 bases map to TRBD1. The CDR3 is 16 residues long. In germline, CDR1 is SGDLS, CDR2 YYNGEE. The J segment lost 4 bases and the V segment lost 4 bases, leaving 9 bases of the junction unmatched. The DNA of the CDR3 is TGTGCCAGCAGCAGAAGGCTCGGACAGGGGGCAGATACGCAGTATTTT. This gives the protein CASSRRLGQGADTQYF.

Worth noting for this clone: The same CDR3 can be traced to other DNA sequences in this sample. This rearrangement joins TRBV6-5 to TRBJ2-5, with 8 bases lining up with TRBD2. This CDR3 is built from 15 residues. The germline gives CDR1 MNHEY, CDR2 SVGAGI. V lost 2 bases and J lost 1; bases outside the gene matches: 3. The DNA for the CDR3 is TGTGCCAGCAGTTACATCGGGGGGGCCCAAGAGACCCAGTACTTC. This translates into CASSYIGGAQETQYF.

This sequence joins TRBV7-3 and TRBJ2-3; 8 positions agree with TRBD2. CDR1 is SGHTA and CDR2 is FQGTGA in the germline V gene. The CDR3 sequence is 13 residues long. V dropped 5 bases and J dropped 3; count of bases not matched to a gene: 1. The CDR3 nucleotides are TGTGCCAGCAGCCGGGGGGGGACAGATACGCAGTATTTT. Encoded protein: CASSRGGTDTQYF.

The chain employs TRBV7-2 and TRBJ1-1, with D possibly TRBD1 on 5 matching bases. This CDR3 contains 14 residues. Looked up from germline, CDR1 is SGHTA and CDR2 is FQGNSA. Trimming took off 5 bases at V and 0 bases at J, with 10 bases between the two ends. The CDR3 nucleotides are TGTGCCAGCAGCCCATGGGGCATGAACACTGAAGCTTTCTTT. Residues: CASSPWGMNTEAFF. Full variable domain (rest looked up from reference TRBV7-2 and TRBJ1-1): GAGVSQSPSNKVTEKGKDVELRCDPISGHTALYWYRQSLGQGLEFLIYFQGNSAPDKSGLPSDRFSAERTGGSVSTLTIQRTQQEDSAVYLCASSPWGMNTEAFFGQGTRLTVV.

This clone was detected only a few times. The chain employs TRBV4-2 and TRBJ1-5; weak D call: TRBD1 (6 bases). Germline CDR1 is LGHNA and CDR2 is YNFKEQ. V dropped 0 bases and J dropped 5 bases, with 8 bases sitting between them. The CDR3 is 14 amino acids. CDR3 loop: CASSQDEGDQPQHF. CDR3 nucleotides: TGTGCCAGCAGCCAAGATGAGGGGGATCAGCCCCAGCATTTT.

Within the sample, this clone is medium-sized. The chain's CDR3 is CASSRQEIYGYTF. CDR3 bases: TGTGCCAGCAGCCGACAGGAGATCTATGGCTACACCTTC. The gene calls are TRBV5-6 and TRBJ1-2; tentatively, D is TRBD1 (6 bases). The germline V gene has CDR1 SGHDT and CDR2 YYEEEE. V dropped 4 bases and J dropped 4 bases, with 11 bases sitting between them. The CDR3 spans 13 residues.

The chain has TRBV7-6 and TRBJ2-5, with 12 bases fitting TRBD2. Germline values: CDR1 SGHVS, CDR2 FNYEAQ. This CDR3 spans 17 amino acids. J lost 2 bases, V lost 3 bases, and 7 bases had no gene match. DNA of the CDR3: TGTGCCAGCAGCTTCCTACTAGCGGGGGGTATTCAAGAGACCCAGTACTTC. It specifies CASSFLLAGGIQETQYF.

This CDR3 reads CASSAGTAYEQYF. The CDR3 DNA reads as TGTGCCAGCAGCGCCGGGACAGCCTACGAGCAGTACTTC. The rearrangement joins TRBV9 to TRBJ2-7; TRBD1 agrees at 7 bases. After removal of 3 bases from V and 2 bases from J, the junction contained 2 bases not matched to a gene. The CDR3 has 13 amino acids. Per the germline V gene, CDR1 is SGDLS and CDR2 is YYNGEE.

The V gene is TRBV29-1, the J gene TRBJ1-1; no clear D. Germline CDR1 reads SQVTM; CDR2 reads ANQGSEA. This CDR3 has 13 residues. V lost 6 bases, J lost 4 bases, and 15 bases lay in between. As DNA, the CDR3 is TGCAGCGTCCGTCTCAGTGGTGGCACTGAAGCTTTCTTT. The encoded protein is CSVRLSGGTEAFF.

This rearrangement joins TRBV29-1 to TRBJ2-7, with TRBD2 matching 7 bases. After removal of 5 bases from V and 4 bases from J, the junction contained 11 bases not matched to a gene. The CDR3 totals 14 residues. CDR1 and CDR2 from the germline V gene are SQVTM and ANQGSEA. CDR3 nucleotide sequence: TGCAGCGTTCGAACAGGATCCGGGGGGTACGAGCAGTACTTC. This encodes CSVRTGSGGYEQYF.

This clone has only a few counts. CDR3 protein: CASSPGEAGSPLHF. The CDR3 region has the DNA TGTGCCAGCAGCCCCGGGGAGGCCGGATCACCCCTCCACTTT. The chain carries TRBV5-6 and TRBJ1-6; D not certain. CDR3 size: 14 residues. Germline V gives CDR1 SGHDT, CDR2 YYEEEE. V lost 4 bases and J 10 bases, leaving 15 bases between the germline ends. The full variable domain, in which reference TRBV5-6 and TRBJ1-6 provide the parts outside the CDR3, is DAGVTQSPTHLIKTRGQQVTLRCSPKSGHDTVSWYQQALGQGPQFIFQYYEEEERQRGNFPDRFSGHQFPNYSSELNVNALLLGDSALYLCASSPGEAGSPLHFGNGTRLTVT.

The table lists this clone with a few counts. V gene TRBV11-2 combines with J gene TRBJ2-3; TRBD2 aligns across 7 bases. Trimming cost V 3 bases and J 10 bases; bases outside gene matches: 4. The CDR3 consists of 12 residues. The germline V gene encodes CDR1 SGHAT and CDR2 FQNNGV. DNA for the CDR3: TGTGCCAGCAGCTTGTTCCGGGGGGCGCAGTATTTT. Its protein product is CASSLFRGAQYF.

The chain carries TRBV28 and TRBJ1-5; the D gene is possibly TRBD1 (6 bases). The CDR3 extends over 14 amino acids. Germline assignment: CDR1 MDHEN and CDR2 SYDVKM. The V gene lost 5 bases and the J gene lost 6 bases, with 14 bases spanning the gap. The CDR3 DNA sequence: TGTGCCAGCAGTGTACAGGGAAGGGGTCAGCCCCAGCATTTT. Its protein product is CASSVQGRGQPQHF.

The gene calls are TRBV28 and TRBJ1-5, with a tentative D call TRBD1 (5 bases). The CDR3 sequence is 15 residues long. Germline V lookup: CDR1 MDHEN, CDR2 SYDVKM. Deletions cut 2 bases from V and 6 bases from J, with 14 bases between. The CDR3 region is CASSLGRGYRQPQHF. The CDR3 DNA follows: TGTGCCAGCAGTTTAGGTAGGGGATATCGTCAGCCCCAGCATTTT.

V and J are TRBV4-2 and TRBJ1-2; no clear D. The length of the CDR3 is 14 residues. V was cut by 0 bases and J by 4 bases, with 9 bases left in between. CDR1 and CDR2 from the germline V gene are LGHNA and YNFKEQ. The CDR3 coding sequence is TGTGCCAGCAGCCAAGAGGCAGGCAGCTATGGCTACACCTTC. This encodes CASSQEAGSYGYTF.

This clone was observed a few times. The chain joins TRBV27 to TRBJ2-7, with a weak D call TRBD2 (7 bases). V was pared by 7 bases and J by 3 bases, with 25 bases between. The CDR3 contains 17 residues. CDR1 and CDR2 (germline): MNHEY, SMNVEV (reference sequence). The CDR3 region is CASMVRGGGGANYEQYF. CDR3 DNA: TGTGCCAGCATGGTTAGGGGGGGCGGGGGAGCAAACTACGAGCAGTACTTC.

This chain links TRBV5-1 with TRBJ2-7; 7 positions agree with TRBD1. V gave up 7 bases and J gave up 3 bases; unmatched junction bases: 4. The CDR3 extends over 12 amino acids. Germline CDR1 reads SGHRS; CDR2 reads YFSETQ. The CDR3, as DNA: TGCGCCAGCCGACAGGGTGACTACGAGCAGTACTTC. Protein sequence: CASRQGDYEQYF.

The chain has TRBV4-2 and TRBJ1-1; D remains ambiguous. Germline CDR1 and CDR2: LGHNA and YNFKEQ. The V end was cut by 4 bases, the J end by 5 bases, with 11 bases between. The length of the CDR3 is 13 residues. The CDR3 here is CASSPDGGTEAFF. The CDR3 bases are TGTGCCAGCAGCCCTGACGGAGGGACTGAAGCTTTCTTT.

The chain carries TRBV7-3 and TRBJ2-1, with TRBD1 as a possible D gene (5 bases). V dropped 5 bases and J dropped 3 bases, with 11 bases sitting between them. Germline lookup yields CDR1 SGHTA and CDR2 FQGTGA. The CDR3 spans 14 residues. CDR3 sequence (DNA): TGTGCCAGCAGCCCCCGGACACACTACAATGAGCAGTTCTTC. Protein sequence: CASSPRTHYNEQFF.

V is TRBV11-2 and J is TRBJ1-1; TRBD1 might be the D (6 bases). V lost 1 base and J lost 8, with 20 bases in between. The CDR3 runs 16 residues. CDR1 is SGHAT and CDR2 is FQNNGV in the germline V gene. CDR3 sequence reads: CASSLVGTGSSPEAFF. The CDR3 bases are TGTGCCAGCAGCTTAGTAGGCACAGGGTCCTCCCCCGAAGCTTTCTTT.